This T cell receptor (beta chain) emerged from a study of blood T cell repertoires in COVID-19. Study-wide background: PBMCs, B-cell-depleted T cells, or T cells were the source of the cDNA or gDNA that made up the material.

The germline V and J ends were trimmed by 3 bases and 2 bases, with 20 bases remaining between them. The CDR3 spans 18 residues. Germline assignment: CDR1 LNHDA and CDR2 SQIVND (reference sequence). How the authors handled the data: Estimated nucleated cell counts came from reference gene primer amplification. Some clones are missing from TCRdb's copy, which holds only in-frame ones; the method was immunoSEQ multiplex PCR. V, J and clone size were drawn from that table, and D and trimming were deduced from the DNA. The sample holds around 170,000 clones, less than 90% seen once. The chain has TRBV19 and TRBJ1-5; D is perhaps TRBD1 (5 bases). This clonotype was sampled from a man aged 60 to 69 with acute or convalescent COVID-19. The specimen was peripheral blood. CDR3 sequence: CASSIRGGAGLGNQPQHF. Here the CDR3 DNA reads TGTGCCAGTAGTATCCGCGGAGGGGCGGGCTTAGGCAATCAGCCCCAGCATTTT.